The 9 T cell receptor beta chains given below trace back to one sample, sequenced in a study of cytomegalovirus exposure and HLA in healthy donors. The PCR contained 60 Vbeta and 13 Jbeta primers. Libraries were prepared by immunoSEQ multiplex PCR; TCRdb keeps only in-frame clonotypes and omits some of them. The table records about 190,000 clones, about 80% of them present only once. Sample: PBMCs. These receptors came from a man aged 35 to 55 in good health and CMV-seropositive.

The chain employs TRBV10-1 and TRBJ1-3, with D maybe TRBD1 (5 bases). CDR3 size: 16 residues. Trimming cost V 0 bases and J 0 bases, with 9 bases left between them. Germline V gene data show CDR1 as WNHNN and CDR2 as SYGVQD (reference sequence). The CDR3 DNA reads TGCGCCAGCAGTGAGTCGGGGGGATACTCTGGAAACACCATATATTTT. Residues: CASSESGGYSGNTIYF.

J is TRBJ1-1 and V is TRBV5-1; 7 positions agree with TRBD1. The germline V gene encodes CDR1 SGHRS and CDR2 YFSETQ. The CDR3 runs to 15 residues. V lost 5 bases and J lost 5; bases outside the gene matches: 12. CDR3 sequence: CASRPQTTGKTEAFF. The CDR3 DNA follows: TGCGCCAGCAGACCCCAAACGACAGGGAAAACTGAAGCTTTCTTT.

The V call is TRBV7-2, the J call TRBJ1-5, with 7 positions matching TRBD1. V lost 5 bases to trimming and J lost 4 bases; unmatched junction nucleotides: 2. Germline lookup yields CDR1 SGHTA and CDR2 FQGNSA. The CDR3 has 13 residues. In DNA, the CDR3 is TGTGCCAGCAGCCCGGACAGGAATCAGCCCCAGCATTTT. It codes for CASSPDRNQPQHF. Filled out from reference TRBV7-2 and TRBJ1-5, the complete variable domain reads GAGVSQSPSNKVTEKGKDVELRCDPISGHTALYWYRQSLGQGLEFLIYFQGNSAPDKSGLPSDRFSAERTGGSVSTLTIQRTQQEDSAVYLCASSPDRNQPQHFGDGTRLSIL.

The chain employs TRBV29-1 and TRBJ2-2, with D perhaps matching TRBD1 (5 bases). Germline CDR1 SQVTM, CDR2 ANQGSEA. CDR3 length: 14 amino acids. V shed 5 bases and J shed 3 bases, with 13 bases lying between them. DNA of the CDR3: TGCAGCGTTACCCACGACAGATACACCGGGGAGCTGTTTTTT. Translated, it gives CSVTHDRYTGELFF.

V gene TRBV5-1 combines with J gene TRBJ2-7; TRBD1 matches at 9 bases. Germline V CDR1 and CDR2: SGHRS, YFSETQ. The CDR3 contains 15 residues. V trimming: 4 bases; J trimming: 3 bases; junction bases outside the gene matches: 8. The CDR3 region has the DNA TGCGCCAGCAGCCGAAATGGACAGGGGTTCTACGAGCAGTACTTC. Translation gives CASSRNGQGFYEQYF.

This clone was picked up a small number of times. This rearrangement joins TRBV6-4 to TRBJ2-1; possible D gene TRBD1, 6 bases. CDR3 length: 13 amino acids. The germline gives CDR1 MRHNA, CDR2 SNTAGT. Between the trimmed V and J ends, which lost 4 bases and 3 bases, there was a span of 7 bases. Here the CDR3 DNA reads TGTGCCAGCAGTGGGACAGACTACAATGAGCAGTTCTTC. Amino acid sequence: CASSGTDYNEQFF.

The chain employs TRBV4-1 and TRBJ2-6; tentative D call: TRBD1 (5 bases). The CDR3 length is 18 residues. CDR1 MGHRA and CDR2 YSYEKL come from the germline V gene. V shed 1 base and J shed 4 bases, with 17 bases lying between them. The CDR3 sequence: CASSQGPLQGSGANVLTF. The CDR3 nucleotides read TGCGCCAGCAGCCAAGGGCCCCTCCAGGGATCAGGGGCCAACGTCCTGACTTTC.

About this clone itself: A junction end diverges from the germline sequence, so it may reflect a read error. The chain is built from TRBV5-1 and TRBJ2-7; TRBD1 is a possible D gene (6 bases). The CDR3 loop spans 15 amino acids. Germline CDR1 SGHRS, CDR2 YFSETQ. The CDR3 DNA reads TGCGCCAGCAGTTTGGCGGCAGGGGCCTCCTACGAGCAGTACTTC. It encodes CASSLAAGASYEQYF.

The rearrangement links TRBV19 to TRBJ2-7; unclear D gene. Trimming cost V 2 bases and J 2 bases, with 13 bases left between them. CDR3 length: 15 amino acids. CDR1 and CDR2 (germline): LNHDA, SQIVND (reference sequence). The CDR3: CASSISRQATYEQYF. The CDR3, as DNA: TGTGCCAGTAGTATAAGTCGCCAGGCCACCTACGAGCAGTACTTC.